One and the same sample provided the 21 T cell receptor beta chains below, sequenced in a study of blood T cell repertoires in COVID-19. TCRdb keeps only in-frame clones here, not all; method: immunoSEQ multiplex PCR. The sample contains 45,000 to 55,000 clones, around 90% of which appear only once. Sequences were obtained from peripheral blood. The receptors shown here come from a middle-aged man with active COVID-19.

The genes are TRBV18 and TRBJ2-7; 8 bases agree with TRBD1. The CDR3 covers 13 residues. The V gene's germline CDR1 is KGHSH and CDR2 LQKENI. The trim removed 4 bases at V and 7 bases at J, leaving 6 bases unmatched. The CDR3 protein is CASSLGQGGEQYF. The CDR3 region has the DNA TGTGCCAGCTCACTCGGACAGGGCGGAGAGCAGTACTTC.

The chain employs TRBV5-1 and TRBJ1-1; perhaps TRBD1 as D (6 bases). Germline assignment: CDR1 SGHRS and CDR2 YFSETQ. This CDR3 region has 17 residues. V lost 4 bases to trimming and J lost 0 bases, with 19 bases between them. The CDR3, as DNA: TGCGCCAGCAGCCCGAACGGACAGCTCTTCATGAACACTGAAGCTTTCTTT. The encoded protein is CASSPNGQLFMNTEAFF.

This clone was picked up a small number of times. The rearrangement links TRBV24-1 to TRBJ2-2, with D possibly TRBD1 on 5 matching bases. V was clipped by 1 base and J by 3 bases, with 5 bases between them. Germline V gene data show CDR1 as KGHDR and CDR2 as SFDVKD. The CDR3 totals 14 residues. DNA for the CDR3: TGTGCCACCAGTGATTTAGGGGACACCGGGGAGCTGTTTTTT. Its protein is CATSDLGDTGELFF.

This clone occurred once. This chain uses TRBV24-1 with TRBJ2-5; 10 nucleotides agree with TRBD1. CDR1 and CDR2 (germline): KGHDR, SFDVKD. V lost 3 bases, J lost 4 bases, and 4 bases stayed unmatched. The CDR3 length is 15 residues. Here the CDR3 DNA reads TGTGCCACCAGTGATGGGACAGGGGACCGAGAGACCCAGTACTTC. This encodes CATSDGTGDRETQYF.

Written as DNA, the CDR3 is TGTGCCAGCAGTTTATGGAGTTCGGGGGTCTCTGAAGCTTTCTTT. Translation: CASSLWSSGVSEAFF. The chain has TRBV28 and TRBJ1-1, with D perhaps TRBD1 (5 bases). Trimming removed 0 bases at V and 6 bases at J, with 14 bases between. The germline CDR1 and CDR2 sequences are MDHEN and SYDVKM. The CDR3 has 15 amino acids.

The V and J genes are TRBV27 and TRBJ2-2, with 8 bases aligning to TRBD1. This CDR3 comprises 16 residues. The V gene end was trimmed by 5 bases and the J gene end by 4 bases; junction bases not matched to a gene: 9. The V gene's germline CDR1 is MNHEY and CDR2 SMNVEV (reference sequence). CDR3 sequence (DNA): TGTGCCAGCAGTCTACAGGGGGGTGGAGCCACCGGGGAGCTGTTTTTT. Protein: CASSLQGGGATGELFF.

V gene TRBV2 combines with J gene TRBJ1-6, with no clear D. Germline V lookup: CDR1 SNHLY, CDR2 FYNNEI. This CDR3 has 15 residues. V was trimmed by 6 bases and J by 2 bases, leaving 11 bases between them. This chain's CDR3 is CASSASGAYNSPLHF. The CDR3, as DNA: TGTGCCAGCAGCGCCTCCGGGGCCTATAATTCACCCCTCCACTTT.

V is TRBV27 and J is TRBJ1-3; tentative D call: TRBD1 (5 bases). The CDR3 sequence is 14 residues long. V lost 4 bases and J lost 8, with 15 bases in between. Germline V gives CDR1 MNHEY, CDR2 SMNVEV (reference sequence). The CDR3 bases are TGTGCCAGCAGTTCCTTAGGGGCGAGTCACACCATATATTTT. It encodes CASSSLGASHTIYF.

The chain joins TRBV23-1 to TRBJ1-6; D gene unclear. TRBV23-1 has ORF status, its function being uncertain. Trimming stripped 4 bases from V and 1 base from J, with 8 bases between. The CDR3 loop spans 15 amino acids. CDR3 in amino acids: CASSLAGSYNSPLHF. CDR3 sequence (DNA): TGCGCCAGCAGTCTAGCGGGTTCCTATAATTCACCCCTCCACTTT.

This clone was seen once. The chain uses TRBV27 and TRBJ2-2, with D possibly TRBD1 on 6 matching bases. Trimming left V 3 bases short and J 4 bases short, with 12 bases between. Germline assignment: CDR1 MNHEY and CDR2 SMNVEV (reference sequence). The CDR3 spans 15 residues. The CDR3 here is CASSFGRGATGELFF. Written as DNA, the CDR3 is TGTGCCAGCAGTTTTGGCAGGGGAGCCACCGGGGAGCTGTTTTTT.

The CDR3 sequence: CASSQPSGLIYEQYF. In nucleotides, the CDR3 is TGTGCCAGCAGCCAACCATCGGGACTCATCTACGAGCAGTACTTC. The chain uses TRBV4-2 and TRBJ2-7, with D maybe TRBD2 (6 bases). This CDR3 spans 15 amino acids. Trimming removed 2 bases from V and 3 bases from J, with 14 bases in between. Germline V CDR1 and CDR2: LGHNA, YNFKEQ.

V is TRBV5-6 and J is TRBJ2-1; 12 nucleotides match TRBD2. V trimming: 2 bases; J trimming: 5 bases; junction bases outside the gene matches: 2. Germline V gene data show CDR1 as SGHDT and CDR2 as YYEEEE. The CDR3 is 15 amino acids. The CDR3 sequence is CASSLGLAGNNEQFF. In nucleotides, the CDR3 is TGTGCCAGCAGCTTAGGACTAGCGGGGAACAATGAGCAGTTCTTC. Variable domain in full (rest from reference TRBV5-6 and TRBJ2-1): DAGVTQSPTHLIKTRGQQVTLRCSPKSGHDTVSWYQQALGQGPQFIFQYYEEEERQRGNFPDRFSGHQFPNYSSELNVNALLLGDSALYLCASSLGLAGNNEQFFGPGTRLTVL.

The chain couples TRBV20-1 to TRBJ2-3; 7 bases fit TRBD2. The CDR3 is made up of 11 amino acids. The V gene end was trimmed by 6 bases and the J gene end by 6 bases; junction bases not matched to a gene: 3. Germline CDR1 DFQATT, CDR2 SNEGSKA (reference sequence). This CDR3 is CSAGGRDTQYF. The CDR3 nucleotides read TGCAGTGCCGGGGGGAGGGATACGCAGTATTTT.

The chain carries TRBV5-1 and TRBJ1-1; 10 nucleotides align to TRBD1. This CDR3 has 15 amino acids. Per the germline V gene, CDR1 is SGHRS and CDR2 is YFSETQ. V was pared by 4 bases and J by 4 bases, with 7 bases of the junction left unmatched. The CDR3 nucleotides are TGCGCCAGCAGCAACGGGGACAGGGGCATCACTGAAGCTTTCTTT. Translating gives CASSNGDRGITEAFF.

The rearrangement uses TRBV7-3 and TRBJ1-1; 8 nucleotides line up with TRBD1. Germline assignment: CDR1 SGHTA and CDR2 FQGTGA. The V and J ends lost 5 bases and 8 bases, in that order; junction bases with no gene match: 16. The CDR3 is 16 residues long. DNA for the CDR3: TGTGCCAGCAGCCCACCAACAGGGGGGCCCCCCGTGGAAGCTTTCTTT. This encodes CASSPPTGGPPVEAFF.

The chain is built from TRBV14 and TRBJ1-1; D is uncertain. V lost 5 bases and J lost 0, with 7 bases in between. The germline V gene encodes CDR1 SGHDN and CDR2 FVKESK. The CDR3 consists of 13 residues. The chain's CDR3 is CASSEGLNTEAFF. In DNA, the CDR3 is TGTGCCAGCAGCGAGGGATTGAACACTGAAGCTTTCTTT.

The chain recombines TRBV9 with TRBJ2-1; the match to TRBD1 covers 9 bases. This CDR3 contains 14 residues. The V gene end was trimmed by 4 bases and the J gene end by 9 bases; junction bases not matched to a gene: 8. The germline V gene has CDR1 SGDLS and CDR2 YYNGEE. CDR3 DNA: TGTGCCAGCAGCCCCGGGACAGGGCTTCGTGAGCAGTTCTTC. It encodes CASSPGTGLREQFF.

The gene calls are TRBV7-2 and TRBJ2-1; 9 bases line up with TRBD1. V gave up 5 bases and J gave up 7 bases; unmatched junction bases: 9. The CDR3 runs 15 residues. The V gene's germline CDR1 is SGHTA and CDR2 FQGNSA. Here the CDR3 reads CASSPNHDRGNEQFF. In DNA, the CDR3 is TGTGCCAGCAGCCCAAACCACGACAGGGGGAATGAGCAGTTCTTC.

The rearrangement links TRBV6-5 to TRBJ2-7, with a possible D match to TRBD2 (5 bases). CDR3 length equals 15 residues. V was pared by 6 bases and J by 3 bases, with 18 bases between. The germline CDR1 and CDR2 sequences are MNHEY and SVGAGI. CDR3 protein: CASRPGRGLDYEQYF. CDR3 DNA sequence: TGTGCCAGCAGACCCGGGCGAGGGTTGGACTACGAGCAGTACTTC.

This clone was seen once. The rearrangement joins TRBV18 to TRBJ2-7; no clear D. Trimming removed 1 base at V and 1 base at J, with 8 bases between. The germline CDR1 and CDR2 sequences are KGHSH and LQKENI. The CDR3 covers 14 residues. The CDR3 loop is CASSPRSGSYEQYF. For the CDR3, the DNA is TGTGCCAGCTCACCACGGTCGGGTTCCTACGAGCAGTACTTC.

The CDR3 nucleotides are TGTGCCAGCAGCTTACGTGGCAGCGATGAGCAGTTCTTC. This sequence encodes CASSLRGSDEQFF. The J gene is TRBJ2-1, the V gene TRBV13; D is ambiguous. Trimming stripped 2 bases from V and 8 bases from J, with 10 bases between. The germline CDR1 and CDR2 sequences are PRHDT and FYEKMQ (reference sequence). This CDR3 is 13 amino acids long. Variable domain in full (rest from reference TRBV13 and TRBJ2-1): AAGVIQSPRHLIKEKRETATLKCYPIPRHDTVYWYQQGPGQDPQFLISFYEKMQSDKGSIPDRFSAQQFSDYHSELNMSSLELGDSALYFCASSLRGSDEQFFGPGTRLTVL.